The entry below describes one T cell receptor beta chain. Antigen unknown. Germline V gives CDR1 SNHLY, CDR2 FYNNEI. With 6 bases removed from V and 2 bases from J, the gap between germline ends came to 8 bases. The CDR3 has 12 amino acids. Clones were sequenced by immunoSEQ multiplex PCR, and TCRdb holds only the in-frame ones, with some missing. The table has approximately 120,000 clones, 85% to 90% seen once. These data belong to a study of T cell responses to AZD1222 COVID-19 vaccine. Study-wide points: The breadth and depth of Spike-specific TCRs increased once two AZD1222 doses had been given.

This specimen was peripheral blood, taken on day 0 of AZD1222 vaccination. This rearrangement joins TRBV2 to TRBJ2-7; D is possibly TRBD1 (5 bases). The sequence derives from an adult in good health. The CDR3 bases are TGTGCCAGCAGACAGGTTGCCTACGAGCAGTACTTC. It translates to CASRQVAYEQYF.